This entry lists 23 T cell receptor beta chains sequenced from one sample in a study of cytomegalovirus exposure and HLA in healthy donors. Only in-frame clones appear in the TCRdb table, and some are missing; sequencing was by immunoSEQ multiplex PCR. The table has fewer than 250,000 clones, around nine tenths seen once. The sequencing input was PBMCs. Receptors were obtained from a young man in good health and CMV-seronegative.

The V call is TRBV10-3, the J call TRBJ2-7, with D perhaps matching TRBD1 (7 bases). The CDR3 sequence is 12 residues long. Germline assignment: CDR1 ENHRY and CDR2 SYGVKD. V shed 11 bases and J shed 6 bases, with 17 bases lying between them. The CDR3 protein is CASTGDSPEQYF. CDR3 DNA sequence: TGTGCCTCAACGGGGGACAGCCCCGAGCAGTACTTC.

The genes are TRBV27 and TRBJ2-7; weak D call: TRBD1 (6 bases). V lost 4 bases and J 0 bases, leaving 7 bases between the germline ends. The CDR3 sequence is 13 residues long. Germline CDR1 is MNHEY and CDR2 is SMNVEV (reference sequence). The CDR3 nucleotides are TGTGCCAGCAGTTCAGGGGACTCCTACGAGCAGTACTTC. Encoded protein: CASSSGDSYEQYF.

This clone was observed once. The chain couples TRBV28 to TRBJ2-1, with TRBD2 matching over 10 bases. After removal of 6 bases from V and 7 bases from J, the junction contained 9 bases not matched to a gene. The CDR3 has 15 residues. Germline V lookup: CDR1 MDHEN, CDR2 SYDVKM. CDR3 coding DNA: TGTGCCAGCAGATCTAGCGGGAGTGGGGGGAATGAGCAGTTCTTC. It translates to CASRSSGSGGNEQFF.

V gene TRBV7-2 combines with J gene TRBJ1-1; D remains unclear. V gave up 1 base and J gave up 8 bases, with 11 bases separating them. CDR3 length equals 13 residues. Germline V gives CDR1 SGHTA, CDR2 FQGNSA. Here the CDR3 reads CASSLGQTREAFF. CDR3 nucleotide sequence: TGTGCCAGCAGCTTAGGTCAGACAAGAGAAGCTTTCTTT.

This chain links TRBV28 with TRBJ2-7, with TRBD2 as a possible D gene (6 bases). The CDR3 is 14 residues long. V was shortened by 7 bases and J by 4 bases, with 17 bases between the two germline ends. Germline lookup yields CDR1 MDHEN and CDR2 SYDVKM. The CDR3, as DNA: TGTGCCAGCACTTTGCCGGGACTCCCTTACGAGCAGTACTTC. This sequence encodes CASTLPGLPYEQYF. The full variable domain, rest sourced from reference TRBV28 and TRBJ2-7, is DVKVTQSSRYLVKRTGEKVFLECVQDMDHENMFWYRQDPGLGLRLIYFSYDVKMKEKGDIPEGYSVSREKKERFSLILESASTNQTSMYLCASTLPGLPYEQYFGPGTRLTVT.

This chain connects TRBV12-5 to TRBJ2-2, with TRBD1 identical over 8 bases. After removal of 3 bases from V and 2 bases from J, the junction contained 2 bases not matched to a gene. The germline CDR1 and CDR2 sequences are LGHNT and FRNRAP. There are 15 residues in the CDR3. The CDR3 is CASGFDRGNTGELFF. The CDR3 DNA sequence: TGTGCTAGTGGTTTCGACAGGGGCAACACCGGGGAGCTGTTTTTT.

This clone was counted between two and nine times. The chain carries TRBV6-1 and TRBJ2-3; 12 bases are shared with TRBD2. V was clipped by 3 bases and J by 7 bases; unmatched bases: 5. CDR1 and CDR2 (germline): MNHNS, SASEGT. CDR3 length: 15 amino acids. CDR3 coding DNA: TGTGCCAGCAGTGACTCTAGCGGGGGGGCTTATACGCAGTATTTT. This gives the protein CASSDSSGGAYTQYF.

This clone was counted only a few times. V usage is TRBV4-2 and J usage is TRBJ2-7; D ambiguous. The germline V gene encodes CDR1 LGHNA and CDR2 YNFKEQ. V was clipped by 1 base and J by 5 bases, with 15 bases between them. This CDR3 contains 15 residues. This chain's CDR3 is CASSQGMAAADEQYF. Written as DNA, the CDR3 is TGTGCCAGCAGCCAAGGAATGGCGGCCGCCGACGAGCAGTACTTC.

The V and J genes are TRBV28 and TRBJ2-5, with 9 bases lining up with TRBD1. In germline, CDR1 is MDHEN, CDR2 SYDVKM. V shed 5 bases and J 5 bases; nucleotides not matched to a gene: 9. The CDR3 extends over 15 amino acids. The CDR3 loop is CASSPVTGGMETQYF. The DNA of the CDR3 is TGTGCCAGCAGTCCAGTGACAGGGGGAATGGAGACCCAGTACTTC.

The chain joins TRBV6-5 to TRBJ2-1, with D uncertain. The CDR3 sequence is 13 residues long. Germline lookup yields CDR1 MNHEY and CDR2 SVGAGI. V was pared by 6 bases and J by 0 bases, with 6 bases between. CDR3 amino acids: CASRRSSYNEQFF. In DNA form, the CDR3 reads TGTGCCAGCAGAAGGAGCTCCTACAATGAGCAGTTCTTC.

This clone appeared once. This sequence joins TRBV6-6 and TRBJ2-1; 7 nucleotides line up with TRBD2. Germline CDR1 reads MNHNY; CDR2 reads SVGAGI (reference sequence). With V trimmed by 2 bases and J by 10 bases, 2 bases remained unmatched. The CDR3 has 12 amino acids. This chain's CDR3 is CASSYRDYEQFF. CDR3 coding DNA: TGTGCCAGCAGTTACAGGGACTACGAGCAGTTCTTC.

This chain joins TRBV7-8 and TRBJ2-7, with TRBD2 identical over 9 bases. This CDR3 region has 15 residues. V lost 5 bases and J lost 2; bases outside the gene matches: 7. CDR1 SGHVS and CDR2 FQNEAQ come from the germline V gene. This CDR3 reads CASSPTGGRAYEQYF. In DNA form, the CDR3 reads TGTGCCAGCAGCCCCACGGGCGGGAGGGCCTACGAGCAGTACTTC.

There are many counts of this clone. CDR3 sequence (DNA): TGTGCCTGGAGTAGCCCACCAGGGGCCCTAAACTATGGCTACACCTTC. Its translation: CAWSSPPGALNYGYTF. The rearrangement links TRBV30 to TRBJ1-2; TRBD1 is a possible D gene (6 bases). The CDR3 sequence is 16 residues long. The germline CDR1 and CDR2 sequences are GTSNPN and SVGIG (reference sequence). Trimming shortened V by 2 bases and J by 2 bases, and 18 bases separated the two germline ends. Using reference TRBV30 and TRBJ1-2 for the parts outside the CDR3, the full variable domain is SQTIHQWPATLVQPVGSPLSLECTVEGTSNPNLYWYRQAAGRGLQLLFYSVGIGQISSEVPQNLSASRPQDRQFILSSKKLLLSDSGFYLCAWSSPPGALNYGYTFGSGTRLTVV.

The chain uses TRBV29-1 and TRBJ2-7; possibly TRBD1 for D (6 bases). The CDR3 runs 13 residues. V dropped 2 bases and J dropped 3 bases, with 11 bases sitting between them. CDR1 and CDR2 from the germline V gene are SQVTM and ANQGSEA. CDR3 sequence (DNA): TGCAGCGTTGAAATGGGCAGGGGCTACGAGCAGTACTTC. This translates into CSVEMGRGYEQYF.

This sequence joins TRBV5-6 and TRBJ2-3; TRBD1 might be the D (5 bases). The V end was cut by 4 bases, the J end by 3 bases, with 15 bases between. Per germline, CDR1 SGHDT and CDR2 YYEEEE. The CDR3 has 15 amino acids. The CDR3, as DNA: TGTGCCAGCAGCCGCAGGGTAGGTCTAACAGATACGCAGTATTTT. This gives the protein CASSRRVGLTDTQYF. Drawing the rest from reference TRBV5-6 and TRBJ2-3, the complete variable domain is DAGVTQSPTHLIKTRGQQVTLRCSPKSGHDTVSWYQQALGQGPQFIFQYYEEEERQRGNFPDRFSGHQFPNYSSELNVNALLLGDSALYLCASSRRVGLTDTQYFGPGTRLTVL.

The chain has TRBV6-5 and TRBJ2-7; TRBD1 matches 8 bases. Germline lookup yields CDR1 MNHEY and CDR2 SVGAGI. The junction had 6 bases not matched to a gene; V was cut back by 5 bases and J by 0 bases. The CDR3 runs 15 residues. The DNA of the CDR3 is TGTGCCAGCAGTATAAACGGACAGGGCTCCTACGAGCAGTACTTC. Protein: CASSINGQGSYEQYF.

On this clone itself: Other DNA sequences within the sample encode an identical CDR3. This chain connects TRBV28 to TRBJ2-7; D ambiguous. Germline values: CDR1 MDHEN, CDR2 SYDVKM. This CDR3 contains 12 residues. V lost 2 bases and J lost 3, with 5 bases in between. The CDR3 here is CASSLSLYEQYF. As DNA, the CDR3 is TGTGCCAGCAGTTTAAGCCTCTACGAGCAGTACTTC.

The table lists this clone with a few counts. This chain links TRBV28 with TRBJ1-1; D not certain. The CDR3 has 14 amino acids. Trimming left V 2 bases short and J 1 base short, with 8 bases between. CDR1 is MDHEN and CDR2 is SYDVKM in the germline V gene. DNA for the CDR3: TGTGCCAGCAGTTTAACTCCGAAGAACACTGAAGCTTTCTTT. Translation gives CASSLTPKNTEAFF.

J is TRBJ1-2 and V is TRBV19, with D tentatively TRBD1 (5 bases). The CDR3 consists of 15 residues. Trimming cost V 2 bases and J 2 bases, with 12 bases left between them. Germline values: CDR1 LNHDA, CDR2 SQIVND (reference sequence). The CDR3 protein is CASSINRYFNYGYTF. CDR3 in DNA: TGTGCCAGTAGTATAAACAGGTACTTCAACTATGGCTACACCTTC.

The CDR3 region is CASSFTGADSPLHF. The CDR3 nucleotides read TGCGCCAGCAGCTTTACAGGGGCTGATTCACCCCTCCACTTT. The genes are TRBV5-1 and TRBJ1-6; 7 bases line up with TRBD1. The CDR3 is 14 amino acids. Germline V gene data show CDR1 as SGHRS and CDR2 as YFSETQ. Losses at the gene ends were 2 bases for V and 8 bases for J; bases not matched to a gene: 4.

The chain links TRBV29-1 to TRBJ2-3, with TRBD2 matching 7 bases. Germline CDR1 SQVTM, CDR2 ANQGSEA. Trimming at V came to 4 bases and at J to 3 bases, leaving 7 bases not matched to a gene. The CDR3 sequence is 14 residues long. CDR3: CSVGASGQTDTQYF. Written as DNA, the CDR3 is TGCAGCGTTGGGGCTAGCGGACAAACAGATACGCAGTATTTT.

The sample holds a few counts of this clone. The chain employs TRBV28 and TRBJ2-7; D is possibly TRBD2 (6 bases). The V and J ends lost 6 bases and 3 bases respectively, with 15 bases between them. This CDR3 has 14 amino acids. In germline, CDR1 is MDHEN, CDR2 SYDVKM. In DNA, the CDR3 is TGTGCCAGCAGGGAGGGGCCGTTAGGCTACGAGCAGTACTTC. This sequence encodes CASREGPLGYEQYF.

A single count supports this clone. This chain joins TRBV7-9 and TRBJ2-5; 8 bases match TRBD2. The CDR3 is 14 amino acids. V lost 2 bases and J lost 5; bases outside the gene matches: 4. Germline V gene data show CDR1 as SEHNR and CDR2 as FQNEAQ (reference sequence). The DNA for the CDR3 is TGTGCCAGCAGCTTATCAGCGGGAGAGGAGACCCAGTACTTC. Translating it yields CASSLSAGEETQYF.